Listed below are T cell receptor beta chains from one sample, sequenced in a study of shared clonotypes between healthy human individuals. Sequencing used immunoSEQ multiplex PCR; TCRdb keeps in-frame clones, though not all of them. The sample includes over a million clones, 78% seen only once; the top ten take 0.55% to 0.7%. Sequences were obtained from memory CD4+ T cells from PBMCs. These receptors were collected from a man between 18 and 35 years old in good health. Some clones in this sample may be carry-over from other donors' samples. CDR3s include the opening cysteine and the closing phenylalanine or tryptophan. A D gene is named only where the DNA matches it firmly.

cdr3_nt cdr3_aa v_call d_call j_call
TGTGCCACCAGCAGAGGGGCGGACTATGGCTACACCTTC CATSRGADYGYTF TRBV15 NA TRBJ1-2
TGCAGCGTTAGATCGGGACAGACCAACACCGGGGAGCTGTTTTTT CSVRSGQTNTGELFF TRBV29-1 TRBD1 TRBJ2-2
TGTGCCAGCAGTAAATTGGGACAGGGTGACGGGGAGCTGTTTTTT CASSKLGQGDGELFF TRBV27 TRBD1 TRBJ2-2
TGTGCCAGCAGCCGACCCGGGACAGGGGGTCCCAATGAGCAGTTCTTC CASSRPGTGGPNEQFF TRBV27 TRBD1 TRBJ2-1
TGTGCCAGCAGTGTACAGTGGGATGGCTACACCTTC CASSVQWDGYTF TRBV28 NA TRBJ1-2
TGTGCCAGCCGCAACAGGGGGGGCCCCTACGAGCAGTACTTC CASRNRGGPYEQYF TRBV6-5 NA TRBJ2-7
TGTGCCAGCAAGGGTGACGGGAGGGCCAACGTCCTGACTTTC CASKGDGRANVLTF TRBV6-6 NA TRBJ2-6
TGTGCCAGCAGTGCCTCGGGCTTGGGCAGGGAGCCAGAGACCCAGTACTTC CASSASGLGREPETQYF TRBV27 NA TRBJ2-5
TGCGCCAGCGGGAGAACTAGCGGCTACAATGAGCAGTTCTTC CASGRTSGYNEQFF TRBV10-1 TRBD2 TRBJ2-1
TGTGCCAGCAGCCAGGCTTTCGGGGTCTGGAACACCGGGGAGCTGTTTTTT CASSQAFGVWNTGELFF TRBV14 NA TRBJ2-2
TGTGCCAGCAGCTCTCTAGGGCTTCCGGGCGAGCAGTACTTC CASSSLGLPGEQYF TRBV7-2 NA TRBJ2-7
TGTGCCAGCAGCCCCCGGACTAGCGGGACAGGCACAGATACGCAGTATTTT CASSPRTSGTGTDTQYF TRBV7-8 TRBD2 TRBJ2-3
TGTGCCAGCAGGTTAGCGGGAGGCGAGCAGTACTTC CASRLAGGEQYF TRBV2 TRBD2 TRBJ2-7
TGCAGCGTTGTAGAAGGCGTGGGTCAGCCCCAGCATTTT CSVVEGVGQPQHF TRBV29-1 NA TRBJ1-5
TGCGCCAGCAGCTTGGTGACTAGCAGGGGCGATGAGCAGTTCTTC CASSLVTSRGDEQFF TRBV5-1 NA TRBJ2-1
TGTGCCAGCAGCTTAGGTCCCCCCCAGGTCGATACGCAGTATTTT CASSLGPPQVDTQYF TRBV7-3 NA TRBJ2-3
TGTGCCAGCAGTTTATTAGGGGACACTGAAGCTTTCTTT CASSLLGDTEAFF TRBV27 NA TRBJ1-1
TGTGCCAGCAGTTGGGGACAGTCTGGCCTAATGCACGACTCCTACGAGCAGTACTTC CASSWGQSGLMHDSYEQYF TRBV28 TRBD1 TRBJ2-7
TGCGCCAGCAGCTGGGGACTAGCGGCCTACGAGCAGTACTTC CASSWGLAAYEQYF TRBV5-1 TRBD2 TRBJ2-7
TGCGCCGGCAGTTTCGGGACAAATTCCTACAATGAGCAGTTCTTC CAGSFGTNSYNEQFF TRBV10-2 NA TRBJ2-1
TGTGCCAGCAGCTCAGGGATGGTCAAAAACATTCAGTACTTC CASSSGMVKNIQYF TRBV9 NA TRBJ2-4
TGTGCCAGCAGTGCTGGGACAGCGGGGGGTGGCTACACCTTC CASSAGTAGGGYTF TRBV2 TRBD1 TRBJ1-2
TGTGCCAGCAGCAGCTGGGAAGGACAGGGGTATGGAAACACCATATATTTT CASSSWEGQGYGNTIYF TRBV7-8 TRBD1 TRBJ1-3
TGTGCCAGCAGCTTGTTCGACAATGAGCAGTTCTTC CASSLFDNEQFF TRBV5-4 NA TRBJ2-1
TGTGCCAGCAGCTTAGTAAGGGACAGCTACGAGCAGTACTTC CASSLVRDSYEQYF TRBV7-2 TRBD1 TRBJ2-7
TGTGCCGACAGTGTCGGGGTTAACACTGAAGCTTTCTTT CADSVGVNTEAFF TRBV2 NA TRBJ1-1
TGTGCCAGCGGGAGGACTGGGGCCAACGTCCTGACTTTC CASGRTGANVLTF TRBV7-6 NA TRBJ2-6